This is a list of T cell receptor beta chains from one sample in a study of OX40 agonist ivuxolimab in advanced cancers. Profiled with immunoSEQ multiplex PCR; TCRdb holds only in-frame clones, not every one. The sample shows about 28,000 clones, less than 85% of them seen only once. Source: CD4+ or CD8+ T cells sorted from blood, taken in a trial of the OX40 agonist ivuxolimab. These receptors were obtained from an adult with an advanced solid tumor such as melanoma, head and neck, liver or kidney cancer. The CDR3 runs from the conserved cysteine through the conserved F or W. D genes are given only for firm matches. Clone size is stated in some rows and not others, as once, few, many or a class when expanded.

CDR3nt,CDR3aa,abundance,v_gene,j_gene,d_gene
TGTGCCAGCAGCCAAGATCCGACAGGGGGCTACGAGCAGTACTTC,CASSQDPTGGYEQYF,NA,TRBV4-2,TRBJ2-7,TRBD1
TGTGCCAGCAGCAAAAGGGGAGAGGGCAATCAGCCCCAGCATTTT,CASSKRGEGNQPQHF,NA,TRBV6-5,TRBJ1-5,NA
TGTGCCAGCAGCTATACAGGTAACACTGAAGCTTTCTTT,CASSYTGNTEAFF,NA,TRBV7-3,TRBJ1-1,NA
TGTGCCAGCAGTTACTCCGGGGTAGACACTGAAGCTTTCTTT,CASSYSGVDTEAFF,NA,TRBV6-5,TRBJ1-1,NA
TGTGCCAGCAGCGCGGGCTCCGACACTGAAGCTTTCTTT,CASSAGSDTEAFF,NA,TRBV9,TRBJ1-1,NA
TGTGCCAGCAGCCCCCAAACAGGGGGCACACCTATGAACACTGAAGCTTTCTTT,CASSPQTGGTPMNTEAFF,NA,TRBV7-9,TRBJ1-1,TRBD1
TGTGCCAGCAGCCCCGCGGCGGGAAACACCATATATTTT,CASSPAAGNTIYF,NA,TRBV7-9,TRBJ1-3,NA
TGTGCCAGCAGCCCCGTCGGGGGCGGCTATGGCTACACCTTC,CASSPVGGGYGYTF,NA,TRBV14,TRBJ1-2,NA
TGCGCCAGCAGCCGTGGACAGGACCTCGAGCAGTACTTC,CASSRGQDLEQYF,NA,TRBV5-1,TRBJ2-7,TRBD1
TGCGCCAGCAGCTTGGATGGGGTTGGAGTTAATGAAAAACTGTTTTTT,CASSLDGVGVNEKLFF,NA,TRBV5-1,TRBJ1-4,NA
TGTGCCAGCAGCGGGGGGGACAGGGTAACTGGCTACACCTTC,CASSGGDRVTGYTF,NA,TRBV7-9,TRBJ1-2,TRBD1
TGTGCCAGTAGGCTTGACAGGGGGCCGTCGATGAACACTGAAGCTTTCTTT,CASRLDRGPSMNTEAFF,NA,TRBV19,TRBJ1-1,TRBD1
TGTGCCAGTAGTATGGCTAGCGGGAGGGCCTGGGATGAGCAGTTCTTC,CASSMASGRAWDEQFF,once,TRBV19,TRBJ2-1,TRBD2
TGTGCCAGCAGCCTACTCCCTGGACAGTATAATTCACCCCTCCACTTT,CASSLLPGQYNSPLHF,NA,TRBV27,TRBJ1-6,NA
TGTGCCAGCAGCTCGGCGGACAGTTCTTATGGAAACACCATATATTTT,CASSSADSSYGNTIYF,NA,TRBV11-3,TRBJ1-3,NA
TGTGCCAGCGGTCAGCCCCAGCATTTT,CASGQPQHF,medium-sized,TRBV27,TRBJ1-5,NA
TGCGCCAGCAGCCAGGCTCTAGGGGAAAACACCATATATTTT,CASSQALGENTIYF,NA,TRBV4-1,TRBJ1-3,NA
TGTGCCGCCCGGGACCACTATGGCTACACCTTC,CAARDHYGYTF,NA,TRBV30,TRBJ1-2,NA
TGTGCCAGCAGCTTGGTGGTAGCGGCCTACGAGCAGTACTTC,CASSLVVAAYEQYF,NA,TRBV5-6,TRBJ2-7,NA
TGTGCCAGTAGTATAAGGGGACCCCTCTACGAGCAGTACTTC,CASSIRGPLYEQYF,NA,TRBV19,TRBJ2-7,NA
TGTGCCAGCACTCTGGAGGGGGCCGATGGCTACACCTTC,CASTLEGADGYTF,large,TRBV5-4,TRBJ1-2,TRBD1
TGTGCCAGCAGCTTATCCAGGGGAAACGAGCAGTACTTC,CASSLSRGNEQYF,NA,TRBV7-9,TRBJ2-7,NA
TGTGCCAGCAGTTACACCGGGCGAATTGAGCAGTTCTTC,CASSYTGRIEQFF,NA,TRBV6-5,TRBJ2-1,NA
TGCGCCACCTGCCGGGACCTAAGCTCCTACGAGCAGTACTTC,CATCRDLSSYEQYF,once,TRBV5-1,TRBJ2-7,NA
TGCAGCGTTGAAGACCGCCTCCGCACAGATACGCAGTATTTT,CSVEDRLRTDTQYF,NA,TRBV29-1,TRBJ2-3,NA
TGTGCCAGCAGCGGGGGGGCAGGGTCCCAGGAGACCCAGTACTTC,CASSGGAGSQETQYF,NA,TRBV9,TRBJ2-5,NA
TGTGCCAGCAGCCCTAAGGGGACCACCGGGGAGCTGTTTTTT,CASSPKGTTGELFF,NA,TRBV9,TRBJ2-2,NA
TGTGCCACCAGCAGAATTCCCTCGACAGGGGGCAGACAACTGTTTTTT,CATSRIPSTGGRQLFF,once,TRBV15,TRBJ1-4,TRBD1
TGTGCCAGCAGCTTAGCCGGAGCGCGGGAGACCCAGTACTTC,CASSLAGARETQYF,NA,TRBV7-9,TRBJ2-5,NA
TGTGCCAGCAGCCACATCGGGACTAGCGGCACAGATACGCAGTATTTT,CASSHIGTSGTDTQYF,NA,TRBV4-2,TRBJ2-3,TRBD2